Shown below are 22 T cell receptor beta chains from a single sample sequenced in a study of radiation and T cells in renal cell carcinoma. Using immunoSEQ multiplex PCR, the repertoire was profiled, and TCRdb retains in-frame clones only, with some absent. Among 100,000 to 150,000 clones listed, over 75% were seen once. Described time point: blood 2 weeks post-SBRT. Treatment denoted: 15 Gy SBRT to primary tumor, nephrectomy 4 weeks later. The specimen comprised blood, sampled from a patient whose treatment included radiotherapy and nephrectomy. The source of these receptors is a man in his forties or fifties with renal cell carcinoma.

This clone appeared a single time. This chain links TRBV4-1 with TRBJ2-3; D call uncertain. The germline V gene encodes CDR1 MGHRA and CDR2 YSYEKL. V shed 0 bases and J shed 2 bases, with 6 bases lying between them. The CDR3 extends over 14 amino acids. CDR3 DNA sequence: TGCGCCAGCAGCCAAGATCCGGCCACAGATACGCAGTATTTT. As protein: CASSQDPATDTQYF.

The CDR3 DNA is TGCGCCAGCAGCAAAACCTCGGGACAGAGCTCCTACGAGCAGTACTTC. Encoded protein: CASSKTSGQSSYEQYF. This chain connects TRBV5-1 to TRBJ2-7; TRBD1 matches 7 bases. J was trimmed by 0 bases and V by 4 bases; bases with no gene match: 10. CDR3 length equals 16 residues. Germline values: CDR1 SGHRS, CDR2 YFSETQ. Filled out from reference TRBV5-1 and TRBJ2-7, the complete variable domain reads KAGVTQTPRYLIKTRGQQVTLSCSPISGHRSVSWYQQTPGQGLQFLFEYFSETQRNKGNFPGRFSGRQFSNSRSEMNVSTLELGDSALYLCASSKTSGQSSYEQYFGPGTRLTVT.

A word on this clone: At one of its ends the junction is not consistent with the germline gene, which may arise from a read error. The genes are TRBV5-1 and TRBJ2-7; 7 bases align to TRBD2. Germline CDR1 SGHRS, CDR2 YFSETQ. The length of the CDR3 is 10 residues. CDR3 in DNA: TGCGCCAGCAACTACCCAGCGGGATGCTTC. It encodes CASNYPAGCF.

The genes are TRBV28 and TRBJ2-7; 7 bases map to TRBD1. The germline CDR1 and CDR2 sequences are MDHEN and SYDVKM. J gave up 0 bases and V 5 bases, and 7 bases lay outside the gene matches. The CDR3 has 15 residues. The CDR3 DNA sequence: TGTGCCAGCAGTGTGTCTCGGGACAGCTCCTACGAGCAGTACTTC. It codes for CASSVSRDSSYEQYF.

Concerning this clone itself: The identical CDR3 is also encoded by other nucleotide sequences in the sample. This sequence joins TRBV19 and TRBJ1-4, with TRBD1 matching 9 bases. The germline CDR1 and CDR2 sequences are LNHDA and SQIVND (reference sequence). Losses at the gene ends were 3 bases for V and 7 bases for J; bases not matched to a gene: 3. The CDR3 is made up of 14 amino acids. Here the CDR3 reads CASSMGQGPEKLFF. In DNA, the CDR3 is TGTGCCAGTAGTATGGGACAGGGTCCTGAAAAACTGTTTTTT.

The rearrangement joins TRBV6-6 to TRBJ2-5; the D is unclear. The CDR3 totals 14 residues. Trimming took 6 bases from V and 1 from J, leaving 12 bases between them. The germline V gene has CDR1 MNHNY and CDR2 SVGAGI (reference sequence). The CDR3 sequence is CASREQWIQETQYF. CDR3 DNA sequence: TGTGCCAGCAGGGAACAGTGGATCCAAGAGACCCAGTACTTC.

The V and J genes are TRBV29-1 and TRBJ1-4, with a weak D call TRBD1 (5 bases). V shed 6 bases and J shed 1 base, with 21 bases lying between them. This CDR3 spans 17 amino acids. The V gene's germline CDR1 is SQVTM and CDR2 ANQGSEA. CDR3 loop: CSVQSAGTSGTNEKLFF. The CDR3 coding sequence is TGCAGCGTACAATCAGCAGGGACGTCCGGAACTAATGAAAAACTGTTTTTT.

This sequence joins TRBV29-1 and TRBJ2-3; D may be TRBD1 or TRBD2 (5 bases each). Trimming cost V 4 bases and J 0 bases, with 20 bases left between them. This CDR3 is 17 amino acids long. CDR1 and CDR2 (germline): SQVTM, ANQGSEA. The CDR3 loop reads CSVAMTRDLLSTDTQYF. CDR3 DNA: TGCAGCGTTGCGATGACCCGGGACCTTCTAAGCACAGATACGCAGTATTTT.

Only one count was recorded for this clone. The gene calls are TRBV6-5 and TRBJ1-1; tentative D call: TRBD1 (5 bases). This CDR3 has 14 residues. Germline V gene data show CDR1 as MNHEY and CDR2 as SVGAGI. V lost 8 bases and J lost 1, with 14 bases in between. This chain's CDR3 is CASAINGGNTEAFF. For the CDR3, the DNA is TGTGCCAGCGCAATAAACGGGGGGAACACTGAAGCTTTCTTT.

CDR3 in DNA: TGCGCCAGCAGCCACGTTGGCAGGAAGGTAGGGGAGACCCAGTACTTC. This gives the protein CASSHVGRKVGETQYF. This chain connects TRBV4-1 to TRBJ2-5; D call uncertain. With 3 bases removed from V and 5 bases from J, the gap between germline ends came to 19 bases. Looked up from germline, CDR1 is MGHRA and CDR2 is YSYEKL. The CDR3 sequence is 16 residues long.

The rearrangement links TRBV12-5 to TRBJ1-2, with D unresolved. Germline CDR1 is LGHNT and CDR2 is FRNRAP. V was pared by 5 bases and J by 0 bases, with 4 bases between. CDR3 size: 12 residues. The CDR3 region is CASGQTNYGYTF. The CDR3 DNA reads as TGTGCTAGTGGTCAGACTAACTATGGCTACACCTTC.

This clone has just one count. V usage is TRBV6-1 and J usage is TRBJ1-5; D perhaps matches TRBD1 (6 bases). Germline CDR1 MNHNS, CDR2 SASEGT. Trimming removed 2 bases from V and 6 bases from J, with 17 bases in between. The CDR3 has 16 residues. This CDR3 reads CASSELPDRLSQPQHF. The DNA of the CDR3 is TGTGCCAGCAGTGAATTACCGGACAGATTAAGTCAGCCCCAGCATTTT.

The rearrangement uses TRBV9 and TRBJ2-7; 8 positions match TRBD2. Trimming cost V 2 bases and J 3 bases; bases outside gene matches: 7. The CDR3 runs 15 residues. Germline lookup yields CDR1 SGDLS and CDR2 YYNGEE. The CDR3 DNA is TGTGCCAGCAGCGTCAACCCCGGGACTAGCTACGAGCAGTACTTC. The encoded protein is CASSVNPGTSYEQYF.

The V call is TRBV7-2, the J call TRBJ2-5; D is uncertain. Per germline, CDR1 SGHTA and CDR2 FQGNSA. V was shortened by 1 base and J by 9 bases, with 12 bases between the two germline ends. The CDR3 runs to 13 residues. The CDR3 DNA sequence: TGTGCCAGCAGCTTAGACTGGATTGAGGCCCAGTACTTC. Translating gives CASSLDWIEAQYF. The entire variable domain, with the rest obtained from reference TRBV7-2 and TRBJ2-5, is as follows: GAGVSQSPSNKVTEKGKDVELRCDPISGHTALYWYRQSLGQGLEFLIYFQGNSAPDKSGLPSDRFSAERTGGSVSTLTIQRTQQEDSAVYLCASSLDWIEAQYFGPGTRLLVL.

This sequence joins TRBV5-1 and TRBJ2-5; 8 bases match TRBD1. Germline V gene sequence: CDR1 SGHRS, CDR2 YFSETQ. Trimming cost V 3 bases and J 8 bases; bases outside gene matches: 15. The CDR3 loop spans 16 amino acids. The CDR3 coding sequence is TGCGCCAGCAGCTGGGAACCGGGACAGGTCAAACCTACCCAGTACTTC. Translating it yields CASSWEPGQVKPTQYF.

This clone was counted between two and nine times. This chain joins TRBV30 and TRBJ1-5, with a possible D match to TRBD1 (5 bases). V lost 0 bases to trimming and J lost 0 bases, with 6 bases between them. The CDR3 has 14 residues. Germline lookup yields CDR1 GTSNPN and CDR2 SVGIG (reference sequence). CDR3 residues: CAWSVDSSNQPQHF. In nucleotides, the CDR3 is TGTGCCTGGAGTGTTGACAGTAGCAATCAGCCCCAGCATTTT.

This clone was found once. The rearrangement joins TRBV30 to TRBJ2-2; 12 bases line up with TRBD2. Unmatched junction bases numbered 11, after V lost 3 bases and J lost 6 bases. This CDR3 is built from 17 residues. The germline CDR1 and CDR2 sequences are GTSNPN and SVGIG (reference sequence). The CDR3 DNA reads as TGTGCCTGGAGGAGAACTAGCGGGGGGCCCCGCCCCGGGGAGCTGTTTTTT. Amino acid sequence: CAWRRTSGGPRPGELFF.

This clone was observed a few times. For the CDR3, the DNA is TGTGCCAGTAGTATCGCAGATAACTATGGCTACACCTTC. It translates to CASSIADNYGYTF. The chain is built from TRBV19 and TRBJ1-2, with D hard to call. Trimming removed 3 bases from V and 1 base from J, with 6 bases in between. The V gene's germline CDR1 is LNHDA and CDR2 SQIVND (reference sequence). This CDR3 has 13 amino acids.

Written as DNA, the CDR3 is TGCAGCGTGAGACTAGCGGGAGCCACAGATACGCAGTATTTT. Translated, it gives CSVRLAGATDTQYF. J is TRBJ2-3 and V is TRBV29-1; 12 bases are a match to TRBD2. CDR1 and CDR2 from the germline V gene are SQVTM and ANQGSEA. J lost 2 bases, V lost 6 bases, and 3 bases had no gene match. The CDR3 runs to 14 residues.

The chain uses TRBV6-4 and TRBJ2-3, with 14 positions matching TRBD2. With 5 bases clipped from V and 4 bases from J, the junction kept 5 bases outside the gene matches. CDR3 size: 16 residues. From germline, CDR1 is MRHNA and CDR2 SNTAGT. The CDR3 nucleotides are TGTGCCAGCAGTAAAGGGACTAGCGGGAGCTCAGATACGCAGTATTTT. This encodes CASSKGTSGSSDTQYF.

The chain has TRBV29-1 and TRBJ2-1; D is uncertain. Germline V gene sequence: CDR1 SQVTM, CDR2 ANQGSEA. The V and J ends lost 0 bases and 2 bases respectively, with 17 bases between them. The CDR3 is 17 residues long. The CDR3 spells CSVEDPTTQEAYNEQFF. The CDR3, as DNA: TGCAGCGTTGAAGATCCCACGACCCAGGAAGCCTACAATGAGCAGTTCTTC.

The chain uses TRBV2 and TRBJ2-5, with TRBD2 identical over 8 bases. V lost 6 bases and J lost 4; bases outside the gene matches: 7. The CDR3 totals 14 residues. Germline values: CDR1 SNHLY, CDR2 FYNNEI. CDR3: CASRGLVGGETQYF. Written as DNA, the CDR3 is TGTGCCAGCAGGGGACTAGTGGGAGGAGAGACCCAGTACTTC.